The next 23 T cell receptor beta chains were all read from a single sample in a study of blood T cell repertoires in COVID-19. This table comes from immunoSEQ multiplex PCR, and its TCRdb copy is limited to in-frame clones, with some not included. In the table there are some 250,000 clones, approximately 90% of which are singletons. The sample was peripheral blood. These TCRs come from a man in his 60s who had recovered from COVID-19.

The rearrangement joins TRBV2 to TRBJ2-5; D is perhaps TRBD1 (5 bases). Trimming removed 8 bases from V and 1 base from J, with 20 bases in between. CDR3 size: 16 residues. The germline CDR1 and CDR2 sequences are SNHLY and FYNNEI. The CDR3 DNA follows: TGTGCCAGCTCACCCGAGCTACAGGCCCTCCAAGAGACCCAGTACTTC. Protein: CASSPELQALQETQYF. Complete variable domain (other parts from reference TRBV2 and TRBJ2-5): EPEVTQTPSHQVTQMGQEVILRCVPISNHLYFYWYRQILGQKVEFLVSFYNNEISEKSEIFDDQFSVERPDGSNFTLKIRSTKLEDSAMYFCASSPELQALQETQYFGPGTRLLVL.

The chain links TRBV3-1 (or the pseudogene TRBV3-2) to TRBJ2-1; TRBD1 matches at 9 bases. With V trimmed by 4 bases and J by 3 bases, 7 bases remained unmatched. CDR1 and CDR2 (germline): LGHDT, YNNKEL (reference sequence). CDR3 length: 16 residues. The CDR3 coding sequence is TGTGCCAGCAGCCGTTCCGGGACAGGGAGCTACAATGAGCAGTTCTTC. Translation gives CASSRSGTGSYNEQFF.

This clone was seen a few times. The V gene is TRBV5-1, the J gene TRBJ1-4; TRBD1 matches at 7 bases. Germline V lookup: CDR1 SGHRS, CDR2 YFSETQ. This CDR3 contains 16 residues. V was pared by 4 bases and J by 4 bases, with 10 bases of the junction left unmatched. DNA of the CDR3: TGCGCCAGCAGCCTCCTTCCGACAGGGATTAATGAAAAACTGTTTTTT. It codes for CASSLLPTGINEKLFF.

This rearrangement joins TRBV9 to TRBJ1-1, with D tentatively TRBD1 (6 bases). Trimming stripped 4 bases from V and 1 base from J, with 14 bases between. Per the germline V gene, CDR1 is SGDLS and CDR2 is YYNGEE. CDR3 length equals 15 residues. The CDR3 sequence is CASSTQTGRNTEAFF. CDR3 nucleotides: TGTGCCAGCAGCACCCAGACAGGTCGGAACACTGAAGCTTTCTTT.

This clone came up once. V usage is TRBV6-6 and J usage is TRBJ1-6; the match to TRBD1 covers 12 bases. V lost 1 base to trimming and J lost 6 bases; unmatched junction nucleotides: 1. CDR1 is MNHNY and CDR2 is SVGAGI in the germline V gene (reference sequence). CDR3 size: 16 residues. CDR3 nucleotides: TGTGCCAGCAGTTACTTGGGACAGGGGGCTAATTCACCCCTCCACTTT. It codes for CASSYLGQGANSPLHF.

V usage is TRBV4-2 and J usage is TRBJ1-5; 7 nucleotides match TRBD1. The ends lost 2 bases at V and 3 bases at J; junction bases unmatched: 4. The germline V gene encodes CDR1 LGHNA and CDR2 YNFKEQ. The CDR3 contains 15 residues. CDR3 sequence (DNA): TGTGCCAGCAGCCAAACAGGGGCCCTCAATCAGCCCCAGCATTTT. Protein product: CASSQTGALNQPQHF.

This clone was counted a few times. This chain joins TRBV2 and TRBJ2-2, with a weak D call TRBD1 (6 bases). Deletions cut 6 bases from V and 6 bases from J, with 17 bases between. The CDR3 extends over 15 amino acids. Germline CDR1 is SNHLY and CDR2 is FYNNEI. The DNA of the CDR3 is TGTGCCAGCAGACGGGACACGGTCTCTCCCGGGGAGCTGTTTTTT. Translating it yields CASRRDTVSPGELFF.

The CDR3 spells CASSQVGGGAHGELFF. The DNA of the CDR3 is TGTGCCAGCAGCCAAGTCGGCGGGGGGGCCCACGGGGAGCTGTTTTTT. The genes are TRBV4-2 and TRBJ2-2, with 9 bases lining up with TRBD2. Losses at the gene ends were 1 base for V and 7 bases for J; bases not matched to a gene: 7. From germline, CDR1 is LGHNA and CDR2 YNFKEQ. The CDR3 sequence is 16 residues long.

This clone was seen only a few times. V usage is TRBV25-1 and J usage is TRBJ1-3, with D unresolved. Trimming shortened V by 3 bases and J by 2 bases, and 8 bases separated the two germline ends. The germline V gene has CDR1 MGHDK and CDR2 SYGVNS. The CDR3 has 14 residues. The CDR3 sequence: CASSDVQTGNTIYF. CDR3 nucleotides: TGTGCCAGCAGTGACGTGCAGACTGGAAACACCATATATTTT.

The chain couples TRBV27 to TRBJ2-1; the match to TRBD1 covers 10 bases. V gave up 1 base and J gave up 8 bases; unmatched junction bases: 5. CDR1 is MNHEY and CDR2 is SMNVEV in the germline V gene (reference sequence). This CDR3 has 15 residues. As DNA, the CDR3 is TGTGCCAGCAGTTTATGGGACAGGGGAATCGATGAGCAGTTCTTC. Amino acid sequence: CASSLWDRGIDEQFF.

The chain links TRBV5-8 to TRBJ2-1, with D maybe TRBD1 (6 bases). CDR1 is SGHTS, CDR2 YDEGEE, per germline. V lost 6 bases, J lost 4 bases, and 17 bases lay in between. This CDR3 region has 15 residues. The CDR3 DNA reads as TGTGCCAGCACCAAAGGGACATCCTTGTACAATGAGCAGTTCTTC. This encodes CASTKGTSLYNEQFF. Drawing the rest from reference TRBV5-8 and TRBJ2-1, the complete variable domain is EAGVTQSPTHLIKTRGQQATLRCSPISGHTSVYWYQQALGLGLQFLLWYDEGEERNRGNFPPRFSGRQFPNYSSELNVNALELEDSALYLCASTKGTSLYNEQFFGPGTRLTVL.

V gene TRBV6-2 or TRBV6-3 combines with J gene TRBJ1-5, with 9 nucleotides matching TRBD1. Trimming removed 5 bases from V and 6 bases from J; junction bases left unmatched: 8. The CDR3 runs 15 residues. CDR1 MNHEY and CDR2 SVGEGT come from the germline V gene. The CDR3 is CASSAPGTGSQPQHF. The CDR3 DNA is TGTGCCAGCAGTGCCCCCGGGACAGGGAGTCAGCCCCAGCATTTT.

This chain links TRBV24-1 with TRBJ2-3; 7 bases fit TRBD1. There are 16 residues in the CDR3. The V gene end was trimmed by 3 bases and the J gene end by 3 bases; junction bases not matched to a gene: 8. The germline gives CDR1 KGHDR, CDR2 SFDVKD. The CDR3 sequence: CATSDPGQDRTDTQYF. CDR3 bases: TGTGCCACCAGTGATCCAGGACAGGACCGGACAGATACGCAGTATTTT.

The chain couples TRBV2 to TRBJ2-7, with TRBD1 as a possible D gene (6 bases). CDR3 length: 16 residues. The germline V gene encodes CDR1 SNHLY and CDR2 FYNNEI. The ends were cut back, 5 bases at V and 3 bases at J, with 20 bases in the middle. Here the CDR3 DNA reads TGTGCCAGCAGTCCCCCCACTGGACAGATAGACTACGAGCAGTACTTC. This codes for CASSPPTGQIDYEQYF. Full variable domain (outside the CDR3, taken from reference TRBV2 and TRBJ2-7): EPEVTQTPSHQVTQMGQEVILRCVPISNHLYFYWYRQILGQKVEFLVSFYNNEISEKSEIFDDQFSVERPDGSNFTLKIRSTKLEDSAMYFCASSPPTGQIDYEQYFGPGTRLTVT.

This chain uses TRBV6-6 with TRBJ1-3; D uncertain. The V gene lost 5 bases and the J gene lost 0 bases, with 8 bases spanning the gap. The CDR3 extends over 14 amino acids. Per the germline V gene, CDR1 is MNHNY and CDR2 is SVGAGI (reference sequence). CDR3 amino acids: CASSTRPSGNTIYF. CDR3 sequence (DNA): TGTGCCAGCAGTACCAGGCCCTCTGGAAACACCATATATTTT.

This sequence joins TRBV9 and TRBJ1-1; 8 bases are a match to TRBD1. The V and J ends lost 5 bases and 1 base, in that order; junction bases with no gene match: 7. CDR1 is SGDLS, CDR2 YYNGEE, per germline. The CDR3 length is 15 residues. The CDR3: CASRDREGTNTEAFF. The CDR3, as DNA: TGTGCCAGCAGGGACAGGGAAGGGACGAACACTGAAGCTTTCTTT.

The chain employs TRBV9 and TRBJ2-2; 10 nucleotides line up with TRBD1. Germline values: CDR1 SGDLS, CDR2 YYNGEE. The CDR3 is made up of 15 amino acids. Trimming took 2 bases from V and 6 from J; bases not matched to a gene: 4. CDR3 sequence: CASSVDRGSAGELFF. The CDR3 bases are TGTGCCAGCAGCGTGGACAGGGGGAGCGCCGGGGAGCTGTTTTTT.

The table lists this clone with a few counts. The chain joins TRBV6-5 to TRBJ1-5; no definite D call. With 5 bases removed from V and 4 bases from J, the gap between germline ends came to 3 bases. Germline V gene sequence: CDR1 MNHEY, CDR2 SVGAGI. There are 11 residues in the CDR3. CDR3 nucleotide sequence: TGTGCCAGCAGTCCTAATCAGCCCCAGCATTTT. Translated: CASSPNQPQHF.

The J gene is TRBJ2-3, the V gene TRBV10-1; 10 positions match TRBD1. Losses at the gene ends were 6 bases for V and 13 bases for J; bases not matched to a gene: 13. The germline V gene has CDR1 WNHNN and CDR2 SYGVQD (reference sequence). This CDR3 spans 14 amino acids. For the CDR3, the DNA is TGCGCCAGCAGACCGTCCGGGACAGGGGCCCTGGAGTATTTT. It encodes CASRPSGTGALEYF.

The chain combines TRBV18 with TRBJ2-7; D call uncertain. V lost 1 base to trimming and J lost 0 bases, with 4 bases between them. The CDR3 is 13 residues long. Germline-derived CDR1 and CDR2 are KGHSH and LQKENI. The CDR3 sequence: CASSPQSSYEQYF. CDR3 sequence (DNA): TGTGCCAGCTCACCACAGAGCTCCTACGAGCAGTACTTC.

The chain couples TRBV3-1 (or the pseudogene TRBV3-2) to TRBJ1-3; the D gene is possibly TRBD1 (5 bases). This CDR3 comprises 16 residues. Germline-derived CDR1 and CDR2 are LGHDT and YNNKEL (reference sequence). V dropped 5 bases and J dropped 0 bases, with 14 bases sitting between them. In DNA, the CDR3 is TGTGCCAGCAGCTATATCGGGGGGGACTCTGGAAACACCATATATTTT. Protein: CASSYIGGDSGNTIYF.

The genes are TRBV2 and TRBJ2-7, with no clear D. The CDR3 loop spans 13 amino acids. Trimming left V 7 bases short and J 6 bases short, with 16 bases between. Germline V gene sequence: CDR1 SNHLY, CDR2 FYNNEI. CDR3 in DNA: TGTGCCAGCAAGCTAACAGTTAATCCCGAGCAGTACTTC. Its protein is CASKLTVNPEQYF.

The V call is TRBV6-5, the J call TRBJ1-1; 9 positions agree with TRBD1. This CDR3 has 14 residues. Germline-derived CDR1 and CDR2 are MNHEY and SVGAGI. V shed 5 bases and J 8 bases; nucleotides not matched to a gene: 9. The CDR3 reads CASSRSGQGREAFF. CDR3 nucleotides: TGTGCCAGCAGTCGCTCAGGACAGGGGAGAGAAGCTTTCTTT.